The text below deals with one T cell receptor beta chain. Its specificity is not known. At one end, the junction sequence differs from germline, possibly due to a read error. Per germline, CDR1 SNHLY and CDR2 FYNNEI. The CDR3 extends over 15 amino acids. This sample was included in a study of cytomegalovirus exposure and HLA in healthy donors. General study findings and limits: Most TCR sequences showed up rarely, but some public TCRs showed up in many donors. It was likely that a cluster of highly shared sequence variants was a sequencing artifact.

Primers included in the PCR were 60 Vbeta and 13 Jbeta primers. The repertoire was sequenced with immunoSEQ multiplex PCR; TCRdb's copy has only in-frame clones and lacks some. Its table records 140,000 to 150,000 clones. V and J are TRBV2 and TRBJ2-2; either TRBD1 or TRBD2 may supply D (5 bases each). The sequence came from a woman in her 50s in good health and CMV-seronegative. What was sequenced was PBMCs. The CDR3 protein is CASREGQGNTGELFF. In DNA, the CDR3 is TGTGCCAGCCGTGAGGGTCAGGGGAACACCGGGGAGCTGTTTTTT.